This T cell receptor (beta chain) is drawn from a study of T cell responses to AZD1222 COVID-19 vaccine. Study-level findings and limits: Donors in the cohort were predominantly white British and more often female, and clonal diversity was possibly underestimated. Dominant at 160-218 and 743-854, vaccine-associated CD4 TCRs also spanned spike.

Whether given at about 4 or about 12 weeks, second doses were pooled. Note on this clone: What it binds is unknown.

The V end was cut by 0 bases, the J end by 1 base, with 11 bases between. The CDR3 is made up of 16 amino acids. Germline V gene data show CDR1 as SGDLS and CDR2 as YYNGEE. TCRdb keeps only in-frame clones here, not all; method: immunoSEQ multiplex PCR. The table lists around 160,000 clones, 92% of them singletons. The material sequenced was peripheral blood, taken 28 days after the second AZD1222 dose. The receptor was derived from an adult who received the AZD1222 COVID-19 vaccine. The chain is built from TRBV9 and TRBJ1-5; D might be TRBD1 (5 bases). The CDR3: CASSVARDSSNQPQHF. CDR3 DNA: TGTGCCAGCAGCGTAGCTAGGGACTCCAGCAATCAGCCCCAGCATTTT.